Listed below are T cell receptor beta chains from one sample, sequenced in a study of neurological immune-mediated disorders. In TCRdb, the 5' RACE reads were re-called with MiXCR into one record per CDR3 protein. The table includes over 35,000 distinct CDR3 sequences, 3.8% detected once. The sequenced material came from PBMCs. Every receptor here comes from a man aged 25-45 years with multiple sclerosis. The CDR3 runs from the conserved cysteine through the conserved F or W. The order of the fields is D gene, V gene, clone size, J gene, CDR3 protein, CDR3 DNA. D genes are given only for firm matches. Each size is how often the clone was seen (once, few, many) or a class if it is expanded.

d_call: -; v_call: TRBV30; clone_size: many; j_call: TRBJ1-2; cdr3_aa: CAWTSGGGGYTF; cdr3_nt: TGTGCCTGGACTTCCGGCGGGGGTGGCTACACCTTC
d_call: -; v_call: TRBV4-3; clone_size: many; j_call: TRBJ1-1; cdr3_aa: CASSPVIVVGTEAFF; cdr3_nt: TGCGCCAGCAGTCCTGTTATCGTCGTTGGCACTGAAGCTTTCTTT
d_call: TRBD1; v_call: TRBV27; clone_size: many; j_call: TRBJ2-1; cdr3_aa: CASSPGQGRHYEQFF; cdr3_nt: TGTGCCAGCAGTCCCGGACAGGGTAGGCACTATGAGCAGTTCTTC
d_call: -; v_call: TRBV12-3/TRBV12-4; clone_size: few; j_call: TRBJ1-1; cdr3_aa: CASIKAGLDTEAFF; cdr3_nt: TGTGCCAGCATAAAGGCAGGGTTGGACACTGAAGCTTTCTTT
d_call: -; v_call: TRBV6-2/TRBV6-3; clone_size: many; j_call: TRBJ2-7; cdr3_aa: CASSRQTGTYEQYF; cdr3_nt: TGTGCCAGCAGTCGTCAGACGGGAACCTACGAGCAGTACTTC
d_call: -; v_call: TRBV27; clone_size: many; j_call: TRBJ2-1; cdr3_aa: CASSRQGGNEQFF; cdr3_nt: TGTGCCAGCAGTCGGCAGGGGGGTAATGAGCAGTTCTTC
d_call: TRBD1; v_call: TRBV20-1; clone_size: many; j_call: TRBJ1-1; cdr3_aa: CSAARTGGVTEAFF; cdr3_nt: TGCAGTGCTGCTCGAACAGGGGGAGTCACTGAAGCTTTCTTT
d_call: -; v_call: TRBV20-1; clone_size: medium-sized; j_call: TRBJ2-3; cdr3_aa: CSARAGRGDTQYF; cdr3_nt: TGCAGTGCTAGGGCAGGTCGGGGAGATACGCAGTATTTT
d_call: -; v_call: TRBV3-1; clone_size: few; j_call: TRBJ2-7; cdr3_aa: CASSRAQGYEQYF; cdr3_nt: TGTGCCAGCAGCAGGGCCCAGGGCTACGAGCAGTACTTC
d_call: TRBD1; v_call: TRBV15; clone_size: medium-sized; j_call: TRBJ2-7; cdr3_aa: CATSRAGQALLEQYF; cdr3_nt: TGTGCCACCAGCAGAGCGGGACAGGCCCTTCTGGAGCAGTACTTC
d_call: TRBD2; v_call: TRBV3-1; clone_size: many; j_call: TRBJ2-7; cdr3_aa: CASSLSAGAYEQYF; cdr3_nt: TGTGCCAGCAGCCTTTCTGCGGGGGCCTACGAGCAGTACTTC
d_call: -; v_call: TRBV20-1; clone_size: many; j_call: TRBJ1-4; cdr3_aa: CSAPRDRGEKLFF; cdr3_nt: TGCAGTGCCCCTCGGGATCGGGGCGAAAAACTGTTTTTT
d_call: TRBD1; v_call: TRBV6-2/TRBV6-3; clone_size: many; j_call: TRBJ2-7; cdr3_aa: CASSQTGGFEQYF; cdr3_nt: TGTGCCAGCAGTCAGACAGGGGGCTTCGAGCAGTACTTC
d_call: -; v_call: TRBV5-1; clone_size: many; j_call: TRBJ1-6; cdr3_aa: CASSLGGLNNSPLHF; cdr3_nt: TGCGCCAGCAGCTTGGGGGGTCTGAATAATTCACCCCTCCACTTT